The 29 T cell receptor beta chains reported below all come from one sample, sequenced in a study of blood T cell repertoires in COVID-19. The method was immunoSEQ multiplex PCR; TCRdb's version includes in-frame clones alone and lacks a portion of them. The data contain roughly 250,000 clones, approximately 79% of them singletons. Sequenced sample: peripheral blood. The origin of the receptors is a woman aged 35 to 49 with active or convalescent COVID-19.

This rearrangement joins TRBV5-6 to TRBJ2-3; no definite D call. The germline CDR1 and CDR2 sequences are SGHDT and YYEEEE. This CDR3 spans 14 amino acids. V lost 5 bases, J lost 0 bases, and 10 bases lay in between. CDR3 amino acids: CASRMMTSTDTQYF. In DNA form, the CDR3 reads TGTGCCAGCAGGATGATGACTAGCACAGATACGCAGTATTTT.

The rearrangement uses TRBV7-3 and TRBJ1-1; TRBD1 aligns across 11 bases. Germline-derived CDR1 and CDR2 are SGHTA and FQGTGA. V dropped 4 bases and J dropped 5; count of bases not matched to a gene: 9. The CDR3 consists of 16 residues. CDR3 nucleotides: TGTGCCAGCAGCTCATTTCCAGGGACAGGGGGAACTGAAGCTTTCTTT. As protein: CASSSFPGTGGTEAFF.

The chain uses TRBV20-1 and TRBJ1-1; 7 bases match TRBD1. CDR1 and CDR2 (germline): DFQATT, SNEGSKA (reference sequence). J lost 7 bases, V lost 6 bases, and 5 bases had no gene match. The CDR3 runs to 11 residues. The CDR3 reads CSANRGNEAFF. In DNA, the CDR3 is TGCAGTGCAAACAGGGGAAATGAAGCTTTCTTT.

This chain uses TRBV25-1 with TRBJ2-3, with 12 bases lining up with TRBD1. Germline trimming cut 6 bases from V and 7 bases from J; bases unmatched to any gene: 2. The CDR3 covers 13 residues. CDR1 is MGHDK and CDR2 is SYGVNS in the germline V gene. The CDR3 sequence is CASRGQGAYTQYF. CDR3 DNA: TGTGCCAGCAGGGGACAGGGGGCCTATACGCAGTATTTT. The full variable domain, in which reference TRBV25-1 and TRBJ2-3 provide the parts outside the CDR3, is EADIYQTPRYLVIGTGKKITLECSQTMGHDKMYWYQQDPGMELHLIHYSYGVNSTEKGDLSSESTVSRIRTEHFPLTLESARPSHTSQYLCASRGQGAYTQYFGPGTRLTVL.

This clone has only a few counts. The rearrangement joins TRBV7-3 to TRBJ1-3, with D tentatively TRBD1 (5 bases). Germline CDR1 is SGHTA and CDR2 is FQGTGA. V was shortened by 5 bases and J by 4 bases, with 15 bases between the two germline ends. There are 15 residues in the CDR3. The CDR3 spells CASSPAGGLGNTIYF. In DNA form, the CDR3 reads TGTGCCAGCAGCCCGGCGGGGGGACTCGGAAACACCATATATTTT. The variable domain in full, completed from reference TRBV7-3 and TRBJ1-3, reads GAGVSQTPSNKVTEKGKYVELRCDPISGHTALYWYRQSLGQGPEFLIYFQGTGAADDSGLPNDRFFAVRPEGSVSTLKIQRTERGDSAVYLCASSPAGGLGNTIYFGEGSWLTVV.

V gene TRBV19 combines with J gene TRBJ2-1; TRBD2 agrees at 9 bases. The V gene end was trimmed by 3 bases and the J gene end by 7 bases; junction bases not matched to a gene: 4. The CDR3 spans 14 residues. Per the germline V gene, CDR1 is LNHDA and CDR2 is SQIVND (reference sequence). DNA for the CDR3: TGTGCCAGTAGTATTCCGGCGGGGGGGAATGAGCAGTTCTTC. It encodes CASSIPAGGNEQFF.

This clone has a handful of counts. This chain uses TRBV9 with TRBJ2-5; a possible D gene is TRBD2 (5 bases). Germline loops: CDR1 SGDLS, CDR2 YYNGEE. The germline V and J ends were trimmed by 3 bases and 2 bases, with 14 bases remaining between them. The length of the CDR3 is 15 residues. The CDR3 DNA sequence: TGTGCCAGCAGCGGAAGCGGTCTGGGACAAGAGACCCAGTACTTC. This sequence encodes CASSGSGLGQETQYF. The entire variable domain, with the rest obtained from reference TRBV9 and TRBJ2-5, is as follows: DSGVTQTPKHLITATGQRVTLRCSPRSGDLSVYWYQQSLDQGLQFLIQYYNGEERAKGNILERFSAQQFPDLHSELNLSSLELGDSALYFCASSGSGLGQETQYFGPGTRLLVL.

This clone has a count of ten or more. DNA for the CDR3: TGCGCCAGTAGCGGTAGCTCCTACAATGAGCAGTTCTTC. Amino acid sequence: CASSGSSYNEQFF. V and J are TRBV10-2 and TRBJ2-1; possible D gene TRBD2, 6 bases. The CDR3 extends over 13 amino acids. Germline V CDR1 and CDR2: WSHSY, SAAADI. The V end was cut by 9 bases, the J end by 0 bases, with 9 bases between.

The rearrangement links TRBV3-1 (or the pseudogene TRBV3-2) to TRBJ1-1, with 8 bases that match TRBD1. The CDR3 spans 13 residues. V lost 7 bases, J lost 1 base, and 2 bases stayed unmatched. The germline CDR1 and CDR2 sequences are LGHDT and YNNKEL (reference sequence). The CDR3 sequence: CASIGQGNTEAFF. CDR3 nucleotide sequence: TGTGCCAGCATCGGACAGGGGAACACTGAAGCTTTCTTT.

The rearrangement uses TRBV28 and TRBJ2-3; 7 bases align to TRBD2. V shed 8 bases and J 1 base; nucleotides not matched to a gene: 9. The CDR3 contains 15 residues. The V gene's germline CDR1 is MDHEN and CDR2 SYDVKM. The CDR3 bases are TGTGCCAGCCTCTATGGCGGGGGAGGCACAGATACGCAGTATTTT. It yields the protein CASLYGGGGTDTQYF.

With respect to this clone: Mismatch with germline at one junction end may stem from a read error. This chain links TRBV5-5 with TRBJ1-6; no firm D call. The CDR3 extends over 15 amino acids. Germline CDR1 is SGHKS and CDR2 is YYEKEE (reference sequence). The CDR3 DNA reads TGTGCCAGCAGCTCACTGGGCTCCTATAATTTACCCCTCCACTTT. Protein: CASSSLGSYNLPLHF.

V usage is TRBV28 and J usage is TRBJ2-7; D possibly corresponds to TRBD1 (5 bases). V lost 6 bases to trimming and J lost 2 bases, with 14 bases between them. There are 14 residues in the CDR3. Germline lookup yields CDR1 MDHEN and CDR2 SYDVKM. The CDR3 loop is CASSKGYPPYEQYV. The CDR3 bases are TGTGCCAGCAGCAAGGGGTATCCTCCCTACGAGCAGTACGTC.

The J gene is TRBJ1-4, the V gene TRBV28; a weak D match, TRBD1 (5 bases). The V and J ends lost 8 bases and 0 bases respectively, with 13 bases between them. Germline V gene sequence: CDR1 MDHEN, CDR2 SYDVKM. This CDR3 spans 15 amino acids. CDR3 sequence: CASRDTGSTNEKLFF. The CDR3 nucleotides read TGTGCCAGCCGAGATACAGGATCAACTAATGAAAAACTGTTTTTT. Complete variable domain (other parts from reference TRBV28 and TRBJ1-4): DVKVTQSSRYLVKRTGEKVFLECVQDMDHENMFWYRQDPGLGLRLIYFSYDVKMKEKGDIPEGYSVSREKKERFSLILESASTNQTSMYLCASRDTGSTNEKLFFGSGTQLSVL.

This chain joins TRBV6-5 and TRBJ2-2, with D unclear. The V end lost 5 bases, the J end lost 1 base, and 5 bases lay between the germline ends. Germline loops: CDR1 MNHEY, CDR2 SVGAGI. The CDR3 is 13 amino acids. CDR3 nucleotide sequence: TGTGCCAGCAGTCCACTGAACACCGGGGAGCTGTTTTTT. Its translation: CASSPLNTGELFF.

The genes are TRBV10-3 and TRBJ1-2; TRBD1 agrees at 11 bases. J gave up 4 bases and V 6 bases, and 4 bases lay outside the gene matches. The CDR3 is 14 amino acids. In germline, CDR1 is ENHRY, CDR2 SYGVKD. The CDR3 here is CAISGTGGSYGYTF. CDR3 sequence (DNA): TGTGCCATCAGCGGGACAGGGGGAAGCTATGGCTACACCTTC.

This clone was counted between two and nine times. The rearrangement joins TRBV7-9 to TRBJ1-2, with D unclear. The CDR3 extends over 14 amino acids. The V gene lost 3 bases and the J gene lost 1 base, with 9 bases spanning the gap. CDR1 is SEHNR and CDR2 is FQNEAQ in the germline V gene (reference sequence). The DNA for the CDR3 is TGTGCCAGCAGCTTTAGTACGGTTAACTATGGCTACACCTTC. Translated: CASSFSTVNYGYTF.

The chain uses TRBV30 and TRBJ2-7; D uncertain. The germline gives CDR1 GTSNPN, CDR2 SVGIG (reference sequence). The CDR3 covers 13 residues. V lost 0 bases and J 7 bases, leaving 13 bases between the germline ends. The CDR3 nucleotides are TGTGCCTGGAGTGTAATGGGCCCTGGGGAGCAGTACTTC. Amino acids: CAWSVMGPGEQYF.

Here the CDR3 reads CASSPWTGGSPLHF. For the CDR3, the DNA is TGTGCCAGCAGCCCCTGGACAGGGGGTTCACCCCTCCACTTT. The chain joins TRBV7-9 to TRBJ1-6; 10 positions agree with TRBD1. J was trimmed by 9 bases and V by 5 bases; bases with no gene match: 4. Germline values: CDR1 SEHNR, CDR2 FQNEAQ (reference sequence). The CDR3 runs 14 residues.

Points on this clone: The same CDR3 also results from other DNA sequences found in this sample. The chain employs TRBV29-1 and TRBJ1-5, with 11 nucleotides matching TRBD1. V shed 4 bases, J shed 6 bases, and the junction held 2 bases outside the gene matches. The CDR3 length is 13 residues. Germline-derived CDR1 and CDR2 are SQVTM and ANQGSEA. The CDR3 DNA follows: TGCAGCGTTGGGACAGGGGGCGGTCAGCCCCAGCATTTT. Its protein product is CSVGTGGGQPQHF.

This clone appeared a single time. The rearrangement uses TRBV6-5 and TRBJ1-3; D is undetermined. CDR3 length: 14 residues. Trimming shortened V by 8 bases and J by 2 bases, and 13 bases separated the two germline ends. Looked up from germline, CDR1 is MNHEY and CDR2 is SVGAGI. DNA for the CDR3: TGTGCCAGCTCCGGGTCCCTGGCTGGAAACACCATATATTTT. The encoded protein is CASSGSLAGNTIYF.

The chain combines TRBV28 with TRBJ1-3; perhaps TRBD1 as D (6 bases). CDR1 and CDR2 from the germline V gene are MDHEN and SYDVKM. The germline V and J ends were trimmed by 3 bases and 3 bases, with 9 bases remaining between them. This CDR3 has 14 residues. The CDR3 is CASSFGGLGNTIYF. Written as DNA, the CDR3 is TGTGCCAGCAGTTTTGGGGGCCTTGGAAACACCATATATTTT. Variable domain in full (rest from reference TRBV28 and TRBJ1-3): DVKVTQSSRYLVKRTGEKVFLECVQDMDHENMFWYRQDPGLGLRLIYFSYDVKMKEKGDIPEGYSVSREKKERFSLILESASTNQTSMYLCASSFGGLGNTIYFGEGSWLTVV.

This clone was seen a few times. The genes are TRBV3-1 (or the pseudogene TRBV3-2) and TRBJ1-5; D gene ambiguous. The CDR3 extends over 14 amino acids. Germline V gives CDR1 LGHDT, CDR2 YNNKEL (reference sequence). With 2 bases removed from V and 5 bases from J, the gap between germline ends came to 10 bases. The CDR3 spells CASSQSPLHQPQHF. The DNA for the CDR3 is TGTGCCAGCAGCCAAAGCCCCCTCCATCAGCCCCAGCATTTT.

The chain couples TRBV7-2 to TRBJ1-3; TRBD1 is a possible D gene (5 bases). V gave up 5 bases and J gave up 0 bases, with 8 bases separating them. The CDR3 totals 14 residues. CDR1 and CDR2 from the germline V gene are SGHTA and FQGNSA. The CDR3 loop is CASSLTVSGNTIYF. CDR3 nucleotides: TGTGCCAGCAGCCTGACAGTCTCTGGAAACACCATATATTTT.

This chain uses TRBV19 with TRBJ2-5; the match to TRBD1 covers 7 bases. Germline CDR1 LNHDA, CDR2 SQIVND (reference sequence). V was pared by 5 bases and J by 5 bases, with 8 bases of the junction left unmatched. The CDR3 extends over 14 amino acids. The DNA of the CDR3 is TGTGCCAGTAGTTTCCAAGGGGGCTGGGAGACCCAGTACTTC. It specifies CASSFQGGWETQYF.

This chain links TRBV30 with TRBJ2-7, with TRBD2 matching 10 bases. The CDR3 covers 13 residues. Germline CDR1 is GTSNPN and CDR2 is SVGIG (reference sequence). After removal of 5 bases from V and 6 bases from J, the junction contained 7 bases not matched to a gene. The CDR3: CAWGSGGAFEQYV. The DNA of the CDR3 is TGTGCCTGGGGCAGCGGGGGGGCCTTCGAGCAGTACGTC.

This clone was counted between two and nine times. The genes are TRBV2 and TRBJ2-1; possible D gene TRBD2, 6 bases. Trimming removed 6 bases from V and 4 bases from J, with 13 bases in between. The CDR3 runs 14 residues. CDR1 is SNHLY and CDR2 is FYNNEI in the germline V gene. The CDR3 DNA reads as TGTGCCAGCAGGGGAGATAGCGGATACAATGAGCAGTTCTTC. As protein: CASRGDSGYNEQFF.

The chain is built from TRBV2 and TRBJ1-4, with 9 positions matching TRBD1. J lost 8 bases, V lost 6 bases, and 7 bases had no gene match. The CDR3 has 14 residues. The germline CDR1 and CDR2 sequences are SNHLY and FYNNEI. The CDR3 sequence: CASRGDREGEKLFF. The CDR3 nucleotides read TGTGCCAGCAGAGGGGACAGGGAAGGAGAAAAACTGTTTTTT.

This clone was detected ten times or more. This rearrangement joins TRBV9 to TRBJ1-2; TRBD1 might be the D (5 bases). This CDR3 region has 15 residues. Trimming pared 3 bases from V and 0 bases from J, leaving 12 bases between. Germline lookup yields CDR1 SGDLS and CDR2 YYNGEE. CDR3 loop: CASSALGPANYGYTF. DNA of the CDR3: TGTGCCAGCAGCGCCTTGGGGCCTGCTAACTATGGCTACACCTTC.

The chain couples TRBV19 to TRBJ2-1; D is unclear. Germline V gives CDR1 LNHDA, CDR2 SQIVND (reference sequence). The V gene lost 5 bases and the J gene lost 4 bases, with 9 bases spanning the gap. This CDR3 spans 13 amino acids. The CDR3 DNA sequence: TGTGCCAGTAGTCCTAGAAATTACAATGAGCAGTTCTTC. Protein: CASSPRNYNEQFF.